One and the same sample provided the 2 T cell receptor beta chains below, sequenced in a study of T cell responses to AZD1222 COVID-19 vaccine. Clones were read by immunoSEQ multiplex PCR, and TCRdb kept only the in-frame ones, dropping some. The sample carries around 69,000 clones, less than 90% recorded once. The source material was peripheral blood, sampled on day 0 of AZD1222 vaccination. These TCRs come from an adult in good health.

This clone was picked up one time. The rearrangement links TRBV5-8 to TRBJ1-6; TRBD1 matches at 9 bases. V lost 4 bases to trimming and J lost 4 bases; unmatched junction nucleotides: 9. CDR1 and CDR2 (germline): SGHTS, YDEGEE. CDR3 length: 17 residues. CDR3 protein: CASSPIGTGLYNSPLHF. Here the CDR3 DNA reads TGTGCCAGCAGCCCTATCGGGACAGGGTTGTATAATTCACCCCTCCACTTT.

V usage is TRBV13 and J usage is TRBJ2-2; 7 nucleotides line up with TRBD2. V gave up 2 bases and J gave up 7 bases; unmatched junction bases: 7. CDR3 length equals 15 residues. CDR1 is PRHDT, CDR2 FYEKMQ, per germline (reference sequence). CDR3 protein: CASSLIPSGGGELFF. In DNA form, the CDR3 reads TGTGCCAGCAGCTTAATTCCCTCGGGAGGCGGGGAGCTGTTTTTT.